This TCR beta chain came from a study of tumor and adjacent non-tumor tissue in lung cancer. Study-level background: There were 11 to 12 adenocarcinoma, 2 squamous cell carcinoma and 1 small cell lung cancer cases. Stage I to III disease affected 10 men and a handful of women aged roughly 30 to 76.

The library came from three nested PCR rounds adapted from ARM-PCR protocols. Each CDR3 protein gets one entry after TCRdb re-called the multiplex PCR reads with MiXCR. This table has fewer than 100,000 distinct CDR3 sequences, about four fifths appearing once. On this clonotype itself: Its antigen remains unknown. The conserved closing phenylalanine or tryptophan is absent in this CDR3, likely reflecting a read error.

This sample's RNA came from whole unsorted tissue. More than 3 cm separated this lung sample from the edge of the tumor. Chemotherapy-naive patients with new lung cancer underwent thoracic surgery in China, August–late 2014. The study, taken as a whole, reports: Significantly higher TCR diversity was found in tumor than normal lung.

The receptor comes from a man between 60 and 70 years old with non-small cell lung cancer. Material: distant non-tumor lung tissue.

This CDR3 reads CSTRTSGVNEQFL. CDR3 sequence (DNA): TGCAGTACTAGAACTAGCGGTGTCAACGAGCAGTTCTTA. The chain recombines TRBV20-1 with TRBJ2-1; 8 bases fit TRBD2. The CDR3 contains 13 residues. Germline assignment: CDR1 DFQATT and CDR2 SNEGSKA (reference sequence).